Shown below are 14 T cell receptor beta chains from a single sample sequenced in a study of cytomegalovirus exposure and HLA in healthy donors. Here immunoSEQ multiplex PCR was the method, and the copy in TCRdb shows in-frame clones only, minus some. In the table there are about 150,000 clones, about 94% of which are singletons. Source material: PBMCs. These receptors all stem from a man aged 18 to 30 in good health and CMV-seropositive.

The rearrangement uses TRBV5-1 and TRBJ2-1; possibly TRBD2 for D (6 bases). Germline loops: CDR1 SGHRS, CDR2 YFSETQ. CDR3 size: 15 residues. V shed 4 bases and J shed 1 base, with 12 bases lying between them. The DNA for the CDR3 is TGCGCCAGCAGCACGGAGGCGGGGTCCTACAATGAGCAGTTCTTC. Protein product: CASSTEAGSYNEQFF. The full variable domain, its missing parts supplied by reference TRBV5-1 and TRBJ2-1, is KAGVTQTPRYLIKTRGQQVTLSCSPISGHRSVSWYQQTPGQGLQFLFEYFSETQRNKGNFPGRFSGRQFSNSRSEMNVSTLELGDSALYLCASSTEAGSYNEQFFGPGTRLTVL.

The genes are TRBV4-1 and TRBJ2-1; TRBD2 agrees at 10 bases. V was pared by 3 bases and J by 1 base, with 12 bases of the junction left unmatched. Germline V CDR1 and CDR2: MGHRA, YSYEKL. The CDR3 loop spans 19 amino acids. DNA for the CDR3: TGCGCCAGCAGCCATCCGGGACTAGCGAGTGGACCTTCCTACAATGAGCAGTTCTTC. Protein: CASSHPGLASGPSYNEQFF.

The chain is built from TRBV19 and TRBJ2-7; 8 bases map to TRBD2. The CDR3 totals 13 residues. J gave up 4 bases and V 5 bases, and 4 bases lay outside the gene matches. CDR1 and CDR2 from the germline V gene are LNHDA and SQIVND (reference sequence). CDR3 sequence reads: CASSAGGAYEQYF. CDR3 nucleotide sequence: TGTGCCAGTAGTGCGGGAGGAGCTTACGAGCAGTACTTC.

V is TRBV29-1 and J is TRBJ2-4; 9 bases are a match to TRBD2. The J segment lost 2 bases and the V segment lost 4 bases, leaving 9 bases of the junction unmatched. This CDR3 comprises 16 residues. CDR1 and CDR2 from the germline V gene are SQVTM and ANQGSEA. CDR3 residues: CSVVMRAGGTKNIQYF. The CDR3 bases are TGCAGCGTTGTCATGAGAGCGGGAGGTACCAAAAACATTCAGTACTTC. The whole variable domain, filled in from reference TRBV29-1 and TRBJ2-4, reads SAVISQKPSRDICQRGTSLTIQCQVDSQVTMMFWYRQQPGQSLTLIATANQGSEATYESGFVIDKFPISRPNLTFSTLTVSNMSPEDSSIYLCSVVMRAGGTKNIQYFGAGTRLSVL.

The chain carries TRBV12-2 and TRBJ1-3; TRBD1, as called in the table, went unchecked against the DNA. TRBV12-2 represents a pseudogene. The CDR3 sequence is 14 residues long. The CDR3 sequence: CASRLSSAGNTIYF. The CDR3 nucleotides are TGTGCAAGTCGCCTTTCATCAGCTGGAAACACCATATATTTT.

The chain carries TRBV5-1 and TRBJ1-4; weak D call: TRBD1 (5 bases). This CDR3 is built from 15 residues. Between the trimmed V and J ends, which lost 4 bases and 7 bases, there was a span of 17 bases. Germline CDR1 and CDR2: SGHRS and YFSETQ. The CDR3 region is CASSTNTGTLEKLFF. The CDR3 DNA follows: TGCGCCAGCAGCACCAATACAGGAACCCTTGAAAAACTGTTTTTT. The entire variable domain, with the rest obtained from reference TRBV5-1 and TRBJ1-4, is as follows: KAGVTQTPRYLIKTRGQQVTLSCSPISGHRSVSWYQQTPGQGLQFLFEYFSETQRNKGNFPGRFSGRQFSNSRSEMNVSTLELGDSALYLCASSTNTGTLEKLFFGSGTQLSVL.

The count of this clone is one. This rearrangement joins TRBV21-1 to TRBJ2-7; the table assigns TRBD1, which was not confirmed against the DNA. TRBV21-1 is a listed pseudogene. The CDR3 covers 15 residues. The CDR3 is CASSTSQGSKYEQYF. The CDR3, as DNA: TGTGCCAGCAGCACGTCACAGGGATCGAAATACGAGCAGTACTTC.

CDR3 coding DNA: TGTGCCAGCAGCCCGCCGGGACAGTTTCTTGGCACAGATACGCAGTATTTT. This translates into CASSPPGQFLGTDTQYF. V gene TRBV7-9 combines with J gene TRBJ2-3; TRBD1 agrees at 7 bases. The CDR3 totals 17 residues. Trimming took 5 bases from V and 1 from J; bases not matched to a gene: 12. CDR1 and CDR2 (germline): SEHNR, FQNEAQ (reference sequence).

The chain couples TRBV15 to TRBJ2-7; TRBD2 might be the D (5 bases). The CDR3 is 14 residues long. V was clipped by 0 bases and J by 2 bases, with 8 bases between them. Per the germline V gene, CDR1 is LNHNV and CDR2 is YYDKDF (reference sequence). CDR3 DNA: TGTGCCACCAGCAGAGATCCGGGAACCTACGAGCAGTACTTC. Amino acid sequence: CATSRDPGTYEQYF.

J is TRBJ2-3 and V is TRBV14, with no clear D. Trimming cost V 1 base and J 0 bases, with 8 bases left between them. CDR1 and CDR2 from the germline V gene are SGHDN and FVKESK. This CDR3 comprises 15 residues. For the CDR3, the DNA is TGTGCCAGCAGCCAAGCTTTTACTAGCACAGATACGCAGTATTTT. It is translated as CASSQAFTSTDTQYF.

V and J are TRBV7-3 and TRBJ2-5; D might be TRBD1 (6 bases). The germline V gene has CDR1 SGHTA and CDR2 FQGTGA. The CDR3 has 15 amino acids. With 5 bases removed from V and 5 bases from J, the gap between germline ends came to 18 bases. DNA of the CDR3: TGTGCCAGCAGCCTCTTAGGGGGAGTAGGGGAGACCCAGTACTTC. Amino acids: CASSLLGGVGETQYF.

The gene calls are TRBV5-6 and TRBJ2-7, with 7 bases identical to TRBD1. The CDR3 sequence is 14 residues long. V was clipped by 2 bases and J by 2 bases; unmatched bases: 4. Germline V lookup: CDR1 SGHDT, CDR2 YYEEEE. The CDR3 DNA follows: TGTGCCAGCAGCTTACGAGACAGGGCCTACGAGCAGTACTTC. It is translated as CASSLRDRAYEQYF.

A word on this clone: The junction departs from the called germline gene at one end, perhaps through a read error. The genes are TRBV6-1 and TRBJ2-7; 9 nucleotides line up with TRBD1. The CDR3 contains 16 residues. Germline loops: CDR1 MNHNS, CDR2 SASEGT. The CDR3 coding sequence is TGTGCCAGCAGAGAAGGGGACAGGGTCTTTCTTTACGAGCAGTACTTC. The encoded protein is CASREGDRVFLYEQYF.

The CDR3 region has the DNA TGCGCCAGCAGCGCGGACATGCTCACCTACGAGCAGTACTTC. Amino acid sequence: CASSADMLTYEQYF. The rearrangement uses TRBV5-1 and TRBJ2-7, with a weak D call TRBD1 (5 bases). The CDR3 length is 14 residues. Trimming took off 4 bases at V and 2 bases at J, with 13 bases between the two ends. Germline V CDR1 and CDR2: SGHRS, YFSETQ.